The rows below give T cell receptor beta chains drawn from one sample of a study of shared clonotypes between healthy human individuals. TCRdb keeps only in-frame clones here, not all; method: immunoSEQ multiplex PCR. The data contain some 2.4 million clones, roughly 93% of them singletons. The sequenced material came from naive CD4+ T cells from PBMCs. The receptors here all came from a man between 18 and 29 years old in good health. Some clones in this sample may be carry-over from other donors' samples. Each CDR3 is given with its conserved first and last residue. D genes are given only for firm matches. The size entry is marked missing in some rows and otherwise reads once, few, many or a size class.

D gene: TRBD1; J gene: TRBJ2-3; clone size: NA; V gene: TRBV28; CDR3 protein: CASRLYRGVTDTQYF; CDR3 DNA: TGTGCCAGCAGGTTATACAGGGGCGTCACAGATACGCAGTATTTT
D gene: NA; J gene: TRBJ2-1; clone size: NA; V gene: TRBV25-1; CDR3 protein: CASRAYEGGGHEQFF; CDR3 DNA: TGTGCCAGCAGAGCCTACGAAGGAGGGGGGCATGAGCAGTTCTTC
D gene: NA; J gene: TRBJ1-1; clone size: NA; V gene: TRBV28; CDR3 protein: CASPAPDSNTEAFF; CDR3 DNA: TGTGCCAGCCCTGCCCCGGATTCTAACACTGAAGCTTTCTTT
D gene: NA; J gene: TRBJ1-3; clone size: NA; V gene: TRBV30; CDR3 protein: CAWSPNGNTIYF; CDR3 DNA: TGTGCCTGGAGTCCAAACGGAAACACCATATATTTT
D gene: TRBD2; J gene: TRBJ2-3; clone size: NA; V gene: TRBV5-1; CDR3 protein: CASSTGTSGRWADTQYF; CDR3 DNA: TGCGCCAGCAGCACCGGGACTAGCGGGAGGTGGGCAGATACGCAGTATTTT
D gene: NA; J gene: TRBJ1-4; clone size: once; V gene: TRBV5-1; CDR3 protein: CASSLTATNEKLFF; CDR3 DNA: TGCGCCAGCAGCCTTACCGCAACTAATGAAAAACTGTTTTTT
D gene: NA; J gene: TRBJ2-5; clone size: NA; V gene: TRBV11-2; CDR3 protein: CASSLGETQYF; CDR3 DNA: TGTGCCAGCAGCTTAGGGGAGACCCAGTACTTC
D gene: NA; J gene: TRBJ2-4; clone size: NA; V gene: TRBV5-1; CDR3 protein: CASSFEGAKNIQYF; CDR3 DNA: TGCGCCAGCAGCTTCGAGGGGGCCAAAAACATTCAGTACTTC
D gene: NA; J gene: TRBJ1-6; clone size: NA; V gene: TRBV28; CDR3 protein: CASSLDQNSPLHF; CDR3 DNA: TGTGCCAGCAGTTTAGATCAGAATTCACCCCTCCACTTT
D gene: NA; J gene: TRBJ2-7; clone size: NA; V gene: TRBV28; CDR3 protein: CASSPVRSKQYF; CDR3 DNA: TGTGCCAGCAGTCCCGTTCGCAGCAAGCAGTACTTC
D gene: NA; J gene: TRBJ1-1; clone size: NA; V gene: TRBV7-2; CDR3 protein: CASSWTDRDTEAFF; CDR3 DNA: TGTGCCAGCAGCTGGACCGACAGAGACACTGAAGCTTTCTTT
D gene: NA; J gene: TRBJ1-2; clone size: once; V gene: TRBV7-2; CDR3 protein: CASSLARVFDGYTF; CDR3 DNA: TGTGCCAGCAGCTTGGCTCGGGTATTTGATGGCTACACCTTC
D gene: NA; J gene: TRBJ2-5; clone size: NA; V gene: TRBV6-5; CDR3 protein: CASSYLETQYF; CDR3 DNA: TGTGCCAGCAGTTACCTTGAGACCCAGTACTTC
D gene: NA; J gene: TRBJ1-5; clone size: NA; V gene: TRBV19; CDR3 protein: CASSTGRINQPQHF; CDR3 DNA: TGTGCCAGTAGTACAGGACGGATCAATCAGCCCCAGCATTTT
D gene: NA; J gene: TRBJ2-5; clone size: NA; V gene: TRBV6-5; CDR3 protein: CASSPGGQETQYF; CDR3 DNA: TGTGCCAGCAGTCCAGGGGGGCAAGAGACCCAGTACTTC
D gene: TRBD2; J gene: TRBJ2-1; clone size: once; V gene: TRBV10-3; CDR3 protein: CAITGTSGNEQFF; CDR3 DNA: TGTGCCATCACCGGGACTAGCGGGAATGAGCAGTTCTTC
D gene: NA; J gene: TRBJ2-5; clone size: NA; V gene: TRBV6-1; CDR3 protein: CASGPRGRSEETQYF; CDR3 DNA: TGTGCCAGCGGACCCAGGGGAAGATCAGAGGAGACCCAGTACTTC
D gene: NA; J gene: TRBJ1-1; clone size: NA; V gene: TRBV5-1; CDR3 protein: CASSLGLVVTEAFF; CDR3 DNA: TGCGCCAGCAGCTTGGGGCTGGTGGTCACTGAAGCTTTCTTT
D gene: TRBD1; J gene: TRBJ2-5; clone size: NA; V gene: TRBV2; CDR3 protein: CASSPTGGWAETQYF; CDR3 DNA: TGTGCCAGCAGTCCCACAGGGGGCTGGGCGGAGACCCAGTACTTC
D gene: TRBD1; J gene: TRBJ1-5; clone size: NA; V gene: TRBV7-2; CDR3 protein: CASSSRTGAYSNQPQHF; CDR3 DNA: TGTGCCAGCAGCTCCCGGACAGGCGCTTATAGCAATCAGCCCCAGCATTTT
D gene: NA; J gene: TRBJ1-5; clone size: NA; V gene: TRBV7-9; CDR3 protein: CASSQGIEGSQPQHF; CDR3 DNA: TGTGCCAGCAGCCAAGGGATTGAAGGGAGTCAGCCCCAGCATTTT
D gene: NA; J gene: TRBJ1-4; clone size: NA; V gene: TRBV7-2; CDR3 protein: CASSLVRGADEKLFF; CDR3 DNA: TGTGCCAGCAGCTTAGTCCGGGGGGCGGATGAAAAACTGTTTTTT